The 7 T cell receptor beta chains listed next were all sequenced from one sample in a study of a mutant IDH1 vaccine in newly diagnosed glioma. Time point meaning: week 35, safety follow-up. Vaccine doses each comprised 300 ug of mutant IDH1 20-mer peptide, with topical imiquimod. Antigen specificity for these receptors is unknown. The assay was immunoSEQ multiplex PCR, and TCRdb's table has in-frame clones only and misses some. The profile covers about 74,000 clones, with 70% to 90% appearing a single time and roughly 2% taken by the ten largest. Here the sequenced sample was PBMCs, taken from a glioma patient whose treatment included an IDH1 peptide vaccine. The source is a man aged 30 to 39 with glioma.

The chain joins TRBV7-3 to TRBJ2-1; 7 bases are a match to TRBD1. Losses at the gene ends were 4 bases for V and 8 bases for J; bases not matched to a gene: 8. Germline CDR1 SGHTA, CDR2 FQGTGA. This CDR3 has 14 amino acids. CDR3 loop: CASSSLPGGHEQFF. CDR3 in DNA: TGTGCCAGCAGCTCACTCCCAGGGGGTCATGAGCAGTTCTTC. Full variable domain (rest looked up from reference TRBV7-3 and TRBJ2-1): GAGVSQTPSNKVTEKGKYVELRCDPISGHTALYWYRQSLGQGPEFLIYFQGTGAADDSGLPNDRFFAVRPEGSVSTLKIQRTERGDSAVYLCASSSLPGGHEQFFGPGTRLTVL.

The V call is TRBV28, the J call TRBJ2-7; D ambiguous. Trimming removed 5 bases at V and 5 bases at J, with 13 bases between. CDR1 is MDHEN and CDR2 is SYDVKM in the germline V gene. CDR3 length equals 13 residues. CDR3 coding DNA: TGTGCCAGCAGTCTGACACTCACTCACGAGCAGTACTTC. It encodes CASSLTLTHEQYF.

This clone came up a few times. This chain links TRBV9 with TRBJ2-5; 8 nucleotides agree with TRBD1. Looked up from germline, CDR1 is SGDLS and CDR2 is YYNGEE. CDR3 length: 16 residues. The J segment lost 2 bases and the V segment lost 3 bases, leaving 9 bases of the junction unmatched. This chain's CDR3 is CASSGGLRTGQETQYF. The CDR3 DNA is TGTGCCAGCAGCGGGGGCCTCCGGACAGGGCAAGAGACCCAGTACTTC.

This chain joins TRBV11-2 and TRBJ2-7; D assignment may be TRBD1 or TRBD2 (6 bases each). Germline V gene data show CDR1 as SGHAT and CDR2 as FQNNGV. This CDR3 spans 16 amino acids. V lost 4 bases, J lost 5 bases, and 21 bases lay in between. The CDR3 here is CASSSTRMGGLHEQYF. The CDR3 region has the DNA TGTGCCAGCAGCTCTACCCGGATGGGGGGCCTTCACGAGCAGTACTTC.

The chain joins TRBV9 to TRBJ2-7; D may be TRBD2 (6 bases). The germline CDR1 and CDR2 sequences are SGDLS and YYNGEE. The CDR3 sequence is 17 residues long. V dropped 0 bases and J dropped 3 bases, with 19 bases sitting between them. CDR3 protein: CASSVEGEVGSLYEQYF. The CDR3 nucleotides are TGTGCCAGCAGCGTAGAAGGGGAGGTAGGGTCCCTCTACGAGCAGTACTTC.

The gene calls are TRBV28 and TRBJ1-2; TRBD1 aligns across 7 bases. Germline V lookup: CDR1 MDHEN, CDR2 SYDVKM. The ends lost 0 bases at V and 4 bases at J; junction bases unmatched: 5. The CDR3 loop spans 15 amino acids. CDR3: CASSLWGQRVYGYTF. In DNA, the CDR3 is TGTGCCAGCAGTTTATGGGGACAGCGGGTCTATGGCTACACCTTC.

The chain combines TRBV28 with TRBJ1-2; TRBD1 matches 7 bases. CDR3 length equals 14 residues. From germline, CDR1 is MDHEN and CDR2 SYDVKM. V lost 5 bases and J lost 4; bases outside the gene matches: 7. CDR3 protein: CASSPLTGPYGYTF. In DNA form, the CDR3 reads TGTGCCAGCAGTCCGTTGACAGGGCCCTATGGCTACACCTTC.